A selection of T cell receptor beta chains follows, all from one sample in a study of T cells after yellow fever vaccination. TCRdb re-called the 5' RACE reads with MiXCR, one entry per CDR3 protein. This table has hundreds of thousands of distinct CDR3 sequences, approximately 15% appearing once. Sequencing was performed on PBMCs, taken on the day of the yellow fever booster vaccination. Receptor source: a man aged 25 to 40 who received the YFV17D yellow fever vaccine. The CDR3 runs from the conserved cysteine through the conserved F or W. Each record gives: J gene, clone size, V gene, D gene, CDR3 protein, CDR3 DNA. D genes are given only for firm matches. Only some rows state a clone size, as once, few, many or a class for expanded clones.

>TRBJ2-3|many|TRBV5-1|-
CASSLIPTDTQYF
TGCGCCAGCAGCTTAATCCCCACAGATACGCAGTATTTT
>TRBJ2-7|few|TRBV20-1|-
CSARDYPRTYEQYF
TGCAGTGCTAGAGATTATCCGAGAACCTACGAGCAGTACTTC
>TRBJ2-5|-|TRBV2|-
CASSEGPLVTETQYF
TGTGCCAGCAGTGAAGGCCCTCTAGTAACTGAGACCCAGTACTTC
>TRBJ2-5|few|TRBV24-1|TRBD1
CATSDRGRTGQETQYF
TGTGCCACCAGTGACCGTGGACGGACAGGACAAGAGACCCAGTACTTC
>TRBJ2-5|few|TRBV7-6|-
CASRRGTASSGETQYF
TGTGCCAGCAGACGGGGGACAGCGAGTTCCGGGGAGACCCAGTACTTC
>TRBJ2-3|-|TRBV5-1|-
CASSFGPRGTDTQYF
TGCGCCAGCAGCTTTGGCCCCAGGGGCACAGATACGCAGTATTTT
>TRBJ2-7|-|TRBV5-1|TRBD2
CASSSTSGRTLYEQYF
TGCGCCAGCAGCTCTACTAGCGGGAGAACTCTCTACGAGCAGTACTTC
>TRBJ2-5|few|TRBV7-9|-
CASSFPGKETQYF
TGTGCCAGCAGCTTCCCAGGGAAAGAGACCCAGTACTTC
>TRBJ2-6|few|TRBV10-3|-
CAISESGIGANVLTF
TGTGCCATCAGTGAGTCTGGGATCGGGGCCAACGTCCTGACTTTC
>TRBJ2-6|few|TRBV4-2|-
CASRQDFAGANVLTF
TGTGCCAGCAGACAGGATTTTGCTGGGGCCAACGTCCTGACTTTC
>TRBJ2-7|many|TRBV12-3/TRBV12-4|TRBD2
CASSLYAGGSYEQYF
TGTGCCAGCAGTTTATACGCGGGAGGATCCTACGAGCAGTACTTC
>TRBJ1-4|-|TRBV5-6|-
CASSSDGHEKLFF
TGTGCCAGCAGCTCGGACGGTCATGAAAAACTGTTTTTT
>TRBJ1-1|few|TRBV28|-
CASSLPLNTEAFF
TGTGCCAGCTCCCTACCTCTGAACACTGAAGCTTTCTTT
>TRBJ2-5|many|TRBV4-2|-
CASSGPLQETQYF
TGTGCCAGCAGCGGGCCCCTCCAAGAGACCCAGTACTTC
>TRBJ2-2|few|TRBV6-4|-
CASSDSGNTGELFF
TGTGCCAGCAGTGACTCAGGAAACACCGGGGAGCTGTTTTTT
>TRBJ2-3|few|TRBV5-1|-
CASRPGLTQGIDWADTQYF
TGCGCCAGCCGACCTGGCCTGACACAGGGAATAGATTGGGCAGATACGCAGTATTTT
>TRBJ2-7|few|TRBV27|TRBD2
CASSLRGGGQDYEQYF
TGTGCCAGCAGTCTCCGGGGGGGCGGGCAGGATTACGAGCAGTACTTC
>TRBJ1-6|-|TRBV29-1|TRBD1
CSVRTGPYNSPLHF
TGCAGCGTTAGGACAGGACCTTATAATTCACCCCTCCACTTT
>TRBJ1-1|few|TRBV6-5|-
CASSYQGSEAFF
TGTGCCAGCAGTTACCAAGGGTCTGAAGCTTTCTTT
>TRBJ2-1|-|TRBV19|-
CASSHGPVYEQFF
TGTGCCAGTAGTCACGGTCCCGTATATGAGCAGTTCTTC
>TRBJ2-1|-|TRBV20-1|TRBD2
CSARAPGLAGNNEQFF
TGCAGTGCTAGAGCCCCGGGACTAGCGGGAAATAATGAGCAGTTCTTC
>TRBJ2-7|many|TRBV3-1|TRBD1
CASSQSPGQNYEQYF
TGTGCCAGCAGCCAAAGTCCGGGACAGAACTACGAGCAGTACTTC
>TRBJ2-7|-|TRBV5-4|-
CASSPDLSGYEQYF
TGTGCCAGCAGCCCGGACCTCTCGGGCTACGAGCAGTACTTC
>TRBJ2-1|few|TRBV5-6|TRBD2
CATTTGLTDEQFF
TGTGCCACCACTACGGGACTAACGGATGAGCAGTTCTTC
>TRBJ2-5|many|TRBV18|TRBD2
CASSPRTSGVTETQYF
TGTGCCAGCTCACCCAGGACTAGCGGGGTCACGGAGACCCAGTACTTC
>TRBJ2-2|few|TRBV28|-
CASSLERTTWGTGELFF
TGTGCCAGCAGTTTAGAAAGGACAACCTGGGGAACCGGGGAGCTGTTTTTT
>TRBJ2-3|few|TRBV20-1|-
CSATITVKDTQYF
TGCAGTGCTACAATTACAGTCAAAGATACGCAGTATTTT
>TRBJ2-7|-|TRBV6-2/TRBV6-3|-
CASSYGTEQYF
TGTGCCAGCAGTTACGGGACAGAGCAGTACTTC
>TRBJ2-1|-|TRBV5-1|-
CASSLLTTLGEQFF
TGCGCCAGCAGCTTGTTGACTACCCTGGGTGAGCAGTTCTTC
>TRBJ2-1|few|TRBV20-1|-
CSASPGTPGPNEQFF
TGCAGTGCTTCCCCCGGGACCCCCGGGCCCAATGAGCAGTTCTTC
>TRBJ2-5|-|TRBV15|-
CATSPRGGGETQYF
TGTGCCACCAGCCCCCGGGGTGGGGGAGAGACCCAGTACTTC
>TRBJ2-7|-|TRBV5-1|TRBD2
CASSLDSGGVYEQYF
TGCGCCAGCAGCTTGGACTCGGGAGGAGTATACGAGCAGTACTTC
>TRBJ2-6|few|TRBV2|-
CASSLTPPGANVLTF
TGTGCCAGCAGTTTAACCCCCCCCGGGGCCAACGTCCTGACTTTC
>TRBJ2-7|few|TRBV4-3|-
CASSQGMGRDEQYF
TGCGCCAGCAGCCAAGGGATGGGACGGGACGAGCAGTACTTC
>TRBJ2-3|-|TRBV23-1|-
CASSAKGKRTSTDTQYF
TGCGCCAGCAGTGCCAAGGGGAAGCGGACTAGCACAGATACGCAGTATTTT
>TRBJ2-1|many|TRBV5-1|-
CASSLAEGSYNEQFF
TGCGCCAGCAGCTTGGCCGAGGGGTCCTACAATGAGCAGTTCTTC
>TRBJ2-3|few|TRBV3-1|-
CASSPRGLSNPSDTQYF
TGTGCCAGCAGCCCACGTGGACTATCAAACCCCTCAGATACGCAGTATTTT
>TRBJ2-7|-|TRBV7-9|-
CASSPRAPGYEQYF
TGTGCCAGCAGCCCGCGGGCTCCCGGGTACGAGCAGTACTTC
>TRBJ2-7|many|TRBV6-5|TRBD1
CASSYRDSYEQYF
TGTGCCAGCAGTTACAGGGACAGCTACGAGCAGTACTTC
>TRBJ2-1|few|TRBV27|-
CASSFGLAPNEQFF
TGTGCCAGCAGTTTCGGTCTAGCGCCTAATGAGCAGTTCTTC
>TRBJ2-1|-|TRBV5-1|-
CASRLNSDEQFF
TGCGCCAGCAGACTTAATAGCGATGAGCAGTTCTTC
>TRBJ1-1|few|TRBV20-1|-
CSARGVANTEAFF
TGCAGTGCCAGAGGGGTGGCGAACACTGAAGCTTTCTTT
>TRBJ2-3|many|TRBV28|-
CASSLGSFDTQYF
TGTGCCAGCAGTTTGGGGAGCTTTGATACGCAGTATTTT